This passage covers 22 T cell receptor beta chains from one sample sequenced in a study of T cell repertoires in cytomegalovirus infection. Each CDR3 protein gets one entry after TCRdb re-called the reads with MiXCR. The table lists 550,000 to 700,000 distinct CDR3 sequences, roughly 43% of them singletons. These receptors have no identified antigens. This sample comprised cultured PBMCs, obtained from culture after CMV antigen stimulation. These receptor sequences come from a human donor in good health (CMV status not recorded). Some clones in this sample may be carry-over from other donors' samples.

This clonotype turned up a few times. J is TRBJ2-2 and V is TRBV11-2; TRBD2 matches 8 bases. The germline gives CDR1 SGHAT, CDR2 FQNNGV. With 5 bases clipped from V and 1 base from J, the junction kept 12 bases outside the gene matches. The CDR3 has 18 amino acids. The CDR3 region is CASSPGWRGARNTGELFF. The CDR3 DNA follows: TGTGCCAGCAGCCCCGGGTGGCGGGGGGCGCGGAACACCGGGGAGCTGTTTTTT.

This chain uses TRBV28 with TRBJ2-7, with D unclear. V was trimmed by 2 bases and J by 5 bases, leaving 7 bases between them. There are 12 residues in the CDR3. Germline V gene sequence: CDR1 MDHEN, CDR2 SYDVKM. In DNA form, the CDR3 reads TGTGCCAGCAGTTTAACCATCCACGAGCAGTACTTC. Translated, it gives CASSLTIHEQYF.

This clonotype turned up a few times. CDR3 protein: CASSPRLAGANEQFF. Written as DNA, the CDR3 is TGTGCCAGCAGTCCACGACTAGCGGGAGCCAATGAGCAGTTCTTC. The chain is built from TRBV7-2 and TRBJ2-1; 12 positions match TRBD2. Germline trimming cut 6 bases from V and 6 bases from J; bases unmatched to any gene: 6. This CDR3 contains 15 residues. Germline V gene lookup returns CDR1 SGHTA and CDR2 FQGNSA.

This chain connects TRBV28 to TRBJ1-6; 9 positions agree with TRBD1. The CDR3 is 15 amino acids. V trimming: 5 bases; J trimming: 7 bases; junction bases outside the gene matches: 6. CDR1 is MDHEN and CDR2 is SYDVKM in the germline V gene. Here the CDR3 reads CASSPTGTGNSPLHF. In nucleotides, the CDR3 is TGTGCCAGCAGTCCAACCGGGACAGGGAATTCACCCCTCCACTTT.

This clonotype was seen once. This chain uses TRBV5-4 with TRBJ2-6; no firm D call. CDR3 size: 15 residues. Germline V gene sequence: CDR1 SGHNT, CDR2 YYREEE (reference sequence). With 1 base removed from V and 2 bases from J, the gap between germline ends came to 7 bases. CDR3 in amino acids: CASSLLEAGANVLTF. In DNA form, the CDR3 reads TGTGCCAGCAGCTTGCTTGAGGCTGGGGCCAACGTCCTGACTTTC.

This sequence joins TRBV7-9 and TRBJ1-1; TRBD1 might be the D (5 bases). Germline V CDR1 and CDR2: SEHNR, FQNEAQ (reference sequence). There are 15 residues in the CDR3. V dropped 4 bases and J dropped 4 bases, with 16 bases sitting between them. CDR3 sequence reads: CASSSTLFQGTEAFF. DNA for the CDR3: TGTGCCAGCAGCTCGACTCTATTCCAGGGCACTGAAGCTTTCTTT. Looking up the rest from reference TRBV7-9 and TRBJ1-1 gives the full variable domain: DTGVSQNPRHKITKRGQNVTFRCDPISEHNRLYWYRQTLGQGPEFLTYFQNEAQLEKSRLLSDRFSAERPKGSFSTLEIQRTEQGDSAMYLCASSSTLFQGTEAFFGQGTRLTVV.

The count of this clonotype is one. The J gene is TRBJ2-4, the V gene TRBV24-1; D gene ambiguous. CDR3 length: 13 amino acids. V lost 5 bases and J lost 8, with 12 bases in between. Germline V lookup: CDR1 KGHDR, CDR2 SFDVKD. The CDR3 sequence: CATSAPDVDIQYF. The CDR3 DNA is TGTGCCACCAGTGCCCCAGACGTGGACATTCAGTACTTC.

The rearrangement uses TRBV12-3 or TRBV12-4 and TRBJ2-1; D is unclear. The CDR3 is 12 residues long. V lost 5 bases and J 9 bases, leaving 11 bases between the germline ends. DNA for the CDR3: TGTGCCAGCAGTAGTCCTATTAGTGAGCAGTTCTTC. This gives the protein CASSSPISEQFF.

This clonotype was counted many times. V usage is TRBV7-8 and J usage is TRBJ2-1; 10 bases match TRBD2. V trimming: 5 bases; J trimming: 4 bases; junction bases outside the gene matches: 5. Germline loops: CDR1 SGHVS, CDR2 FQNEAQ. The CDR3 totals 15 residues. The CDR3 loop reads CASSQTSGIYNEQFF. DNA of the CDR3: TGTGCCAGCAGCCAAACTAGCGGGATATACAATGAGCAGTTCTTC.

V usage is TRBV20-1 and J usage is TRBJ1-6, with 9 bases fitting TRBD1. This CDR3 has 16 amino acids. The germline V gene has CDR1 DFQATT and CDR2 SNEGSKA (reference sequence). V shed 5 bases, J shed 5 bases, and the junction held 10 bases outside the gene matches. CDR3 region: CSADTPGQGNNSPLHF. CDR3 sequence (DNA): TGCAGTGCTGATACACCGGGACAGGGAAATAATTCACCCCTCCACTTT.

The chain couples TRBV20-1 to TRBJ2-4, with D unresolved. Germline CDR1 DFQATT, CDR2 SNEGSKA (reference sequence). This CDR3 region has 13 residues. V gave up 6 bases and J gave up 0 bases, with 9 bases separating them. Here the CDR3 reads CSANSIAKNIQYF. The CDR3 coding sequence is TGCAGTGCCAACTCTATAGCCAAAAACATTCAGTACTTC.

V usage is TRBV11-2 and J usage is TRBJ2-7, with D unclear. Looked up from germline, CDR1 is SGHAT and CDR2 is FQNNGV. V was pared by 4 bases and J by 2 bases, with 18 bases between. This CDR3 is built from 16 residues. CDR3 DNA sequence: TGTGCCAGCAGCTCGATCCTCCCCCTTGATCCCTACGAGCAGTACTTC. Translation: CASSSILPLDPYEQYF.

The sample holds a few counts of this clonotype. The gene calls are TRBV7-6 and TRBJ1-5; tentatively, D is TRBD1 (6 bases). The CDR3 length is 15 residues. Trimming removed 1 base from V and 6 bases from J, with 13 bases in between. Germline V lookup: CDR1 SGHVS, CDR2 FNYEAQ. CDR3 DNA sequence: TGTGCCAGCAGCTTAGTTCCAGGGGAGCTTCAGCCCCAGCATTTT. This sequence encodes CASSLVPGELQPQHF. Based on the CDR3 plus reference TRBV7-6 and TRBJ1-5, the full variable domain is GAGVSQSPRYKVTKRGQDVALRCDPISGHVSLYWYRQALGQGPEFLTYFNYEAQQDKSGLPNDRFSAERPEGSISTLTIQRTEQRDSAMYRCASSLVPGELQPQHFGDGTRLSIL.

The chain is built from TRBV10-3 and TRBJ1-5, with D unclear. V shed 3 bases and J shed 8 bases, with 14 bases lying between them. The CDR3 covers 14 residues. CDR1 is ENHRY and CDR2 is SYGVKD in the germline V gene. The CDR3 loop reads CAISEEGFDEPQHF. The CDR3 DNA reads TGTGCCATCAGTGAAGAAGGGTTTGATGAGCCCCAGCATTTT.

This chain uses TRBV28 with TRBJ2-5; 14 positions agree with TRBD2. The CDR3 covers 21 residues. Germline V lookup: CDR1 MDHEN, CDR2 SYDVKM. Unmatched junction bases numbered 21, after V lost 6 bases and J lost 3 bases. As DNA, the CDR3 is TGTGCCAGCAGCAACTTCGCGATCCCAAGACTAGCGGGGGGGGCGGAAGAGACCCAGTACTTC. Translating gives CASSNFAIPRLAGGAEETQYF.

The J gene is TRBJ2-1, the V gene TRBV27; D may match TRBD1 or TRBD2 (6 bases each). Trimming shortened V by 4 bases and J by 5 bases, and 18 bases separated the two germline ends. Germline lookup yields CDR1 MNHEY and CDR2 SMNVEV (reference sequence). CDR3 length equals 16 residues. CDR3 in DNA: TGTGCCAGCAGTTCAGCCGGGGGCCGGGGGCACAATGAGCAGTTCTTC. Protein: CASSSAGGRGHNEQFF.

The chain is built from TRBV30 and TRBJ1-5; possible D gene TRBD1, 5 bases. Germline-derived CDR1 and CDR2 are GTSNPN and SVGIG (reference sequence). V was pared by 1 base and J by 8 bases, with 12 bases between. There are 13 residues in the CDR3. DNA for the CDR3: TGTGCCTGGAGTGGGCAGGGAGTAGAGCCCCAGCATTTT. This gives the protein CAWSGQGVEPQHF. The whole variable domain, remainder taken from reference TRBV30 and TRBJ1-5, is SQTIHQWPATLVQPVGSPLSLECTVEGTSNPNLYWYRQAAGRGLQLLFYSVGIGQISSEVPQNLSASRPQDRQFILSSKKLLLSDSGFYLCAWSGQGVEPQHFGDGTRLSIL.

This clonotype is a singleton in its sample. The chain carries TRBV7-9 and TRBJ1-3; D unresolved. Trimming removed 5 bases at V and 2 bases at J, with 13 bases between. Germline V gene data show CDR1 as SEHNR and CDR2 as FQNEAQ (reference sequence). There are 15 residues in the CDR3. The CDR3 nucleotides read TGTGCCAGCAGCGGCAAGGGCAGAACTGGAAACACCATATATTTT. Encoded protein: CASSGKGRTGNTIYF.

The J gene is TRBJ2-1, the V gene TRBV7-2; 8 nucleotides line up with TRBD2. This CDR3 has 19 residues. After removal of 5 bases from V and 4 bases from J, the junction contained 19 bases not matched to a gene. Germline V gene lookup returns CDR1 SGHTA and CDR2 FQGNSA. The CDR3 sequence is CASSANSAHGRGGYNEQFF. In DNA, the CDR3 is TGTGCCAGCAGCGCCAACTCGGCGCACGGGAGGGGGGGTTACAATGAGCAGTTCTTC.

The chain has TRBV19 and TRBJ2-2; D is ambiguous. CDR1 and CDR2 from the germline V gene are LNHDA and SQIVND (reference sequence). Trimming removed 0 bases from V and 1 base from J, with 15 bases in between. This CDR3 comprises 18 residues. The CDR3: CASSIDRLGPGNTGELFF. For the CDR3, the DNA is TGTGCCAGTAGTATAGATCGTCTCGGCCCAGGGAACACCGGGGAGCTGTTTTTT.

The rearrangement joins TRBV7-2 to TRBJ2-3, with no clear D. Germline V lookup: CDR1 SGHTA, CDR2 FQGNSA. Trimming pared 1 base from V and 4 bases from J, leaving 12 bases between. The CDR3 covers 15 residues. The CDR3 DNA is TGTGCCAGCAGCTTAGGGGGTAGCTGGGCAGATACGCAGTATTTT. It yields the protein CASSLGGSWADTQYF.

V is TRBV19 and J is TRBJ1-5; 8 bases line up with TRBD1. There are 20 residues in the CDR3. V trimming: 5 bases; J trimming: 2 bases; junction bases outside the gene matches: 20. Germline CDR1 is LNHDA and CDR2 is SQIVND (reference sequence). Written as DNA, the CDR3 is TGTGCCAGTAGTGAACACCGGGACAGGATGCGCTTTAGGGGCAATCAGCCCCAGCATTTT. Its translation: CASSEHRDRMRFRGNQPQHF.